What follows are 5 T cell receptor beta chains derived from one specimen sequenced in a study of blood T cell repertoires in COVID-19 (TCRdb year 2020). The library came from the immunoSEQ multiplex PCR assay. Entries here come from immuneACCESS through TCRdb and include only in-frame sequences with V and J called. Some clones fail to appear in such tables; in the studies checked, an unresolved V gene covers under half of the shortfall, and the cause of the remainder is unknown. The sample table contains 25,000 to 30,000 clones; only one count was recorded for 94% of them. The ten largest make up about 4% of the sample. What was sequenced was peripheral blood. Receptors originate from a human donor with active COVID-19. The donor label of this sample is uncertain.

The chain combines TRBV5-1 with TRBJ2-7; 7 positions agree with TRBD1. This CDR3 is built from 14 residues. The V gene end was trimmed by 1 base and the J gene end by 2 bases; junction bases not matched to a gene: 3. The germline V gene encodes CDR1 SGHRS and CDR2 YFSETQ. CDR3 loop: CASSLSTGTYEQYF. DNA of the CDR3: TGCGCCAGCAGCTTGTCGACAGGGACCTACGAGCAGTACTTC.

The V and J genes are TRBV6-4 and TRBJ1-1, with D possibly matching TRBD1 (5 bases). The V end was cut by 6 bases, the J end by 5 bases, with 16 bases between. Germline V lookup: CDR1 MRHNA, CDR2 SNTAGT. The CDR3 sequence is 14 residues long. The CDR3 reads CASRTNGRGTEAFF. Written as DNA, the CDR3 is TGTGCCAGCAGGACGAACGGAAGGGGAACTGAAGCTTTCTTT.

CDR3 DNA: TGTGCCAGCACGACAGGAAACTATGGCTACACCTTC. This gives the protein CASTTGNYGYTF. The V and J genes are TRBV6-5 and TRBJ1-2, with a tentative D call TRBD1 (6 bases). The ends were cut back, 7 bases at V and 2 bases at J, with 8 bases in the middle. Germline V gene sequence: CDR1 MNHEY, CDR2 SVGAGI. This CDR3 spans 12 amino acids.

The V gene is TRBV9, the J gene TRBJ2-1; D not certain. The ends were cut back, 1 base at V and 8 bases at J, with 10 bases in the middle. CDR1 is SGDLS, CDR2 YYNGEE, per germline. This CDR3 has 13 residues. CDR3 DNA: TGTGCCAGCAGCGTATCTCAGGTCGATGAGCAGTTCTTC. Translation gives CASSVSQVDEQFF.

The chain employs TRBV29-1 and TRBJ1-1; the match to TRBD1 covers 7 bases. The CDR3 loop spans 15 amino acids. Germline CDR1 is SQVTM and CDR2 is ANQGSEA. The V gene end was trimmed by 5 bases and the J gene end by 4 bases; junction bases not matched to a gene: 13. The CDR3 DNA sequence: TGCAGCGTTCCGAGTGCCAGGGGGTTGGCCACTGAAGCTTTCTTT. This codes for CSVPSARGLATEAFF.